A single T cell receptor (beta chain) is shown here with its context. The antigen is not known. This sample was included in a study of CD8+ T cells in alopecia areata. Study outcomes and limitations: Especially in alopecia totalis/universalis, lesional scalp showed greater clonality than normal scalp did. Sequences from scalp samples also cover resident alphabeta T cells of normal skin.

Reverse transcribed after extraction, RNA yielded cDNA as the sequencing template. Repertoires were generated with immunoSEQ multiplex PCR, while TCRdb's copy carries only in-frame clones and drops some. The sample lists about 110,000 clones, approximately 60% occurring once. The clonotype originates from a human donor in good health. The sample consisted of CD8+ T cells sorted from blood.

The chain's CDR3 is CASSLKGFGTGELFF. The CDR3 bases are TGTGCCAGCAGCTTGAAAGGGTTCGGGACCGGGGAGCTGTTTTTT. The chain couples TRBV11-2 to TRBJ2-2, with D unresolved. The CDR3 covers 15 residues. Trimming cost V 3 bases and J 5 bases, with 13 bases left between them. CDR1 SGHAT and CDR2 FQNNGV come from the germline V gene.